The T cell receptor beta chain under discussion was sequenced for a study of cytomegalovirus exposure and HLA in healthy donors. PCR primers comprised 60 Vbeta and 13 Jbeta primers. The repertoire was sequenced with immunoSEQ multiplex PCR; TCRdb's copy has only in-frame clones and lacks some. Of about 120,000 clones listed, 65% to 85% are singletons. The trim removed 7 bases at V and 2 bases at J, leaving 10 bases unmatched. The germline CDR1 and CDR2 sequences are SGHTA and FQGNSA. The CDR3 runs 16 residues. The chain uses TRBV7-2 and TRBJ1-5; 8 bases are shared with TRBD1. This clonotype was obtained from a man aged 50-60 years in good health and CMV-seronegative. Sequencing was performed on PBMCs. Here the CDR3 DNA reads TGTGCCAGCACCATTTATCCGGGACAGGGCAATCAGCCCCAGCATTTT. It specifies CASTIYPGQGNQPQHF. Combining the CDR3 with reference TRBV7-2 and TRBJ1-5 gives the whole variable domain GAGVSQSPSNKVTEKGKDVELRCDPISGHTALYWYRQSLGQGLEFLIYFQGNSAPDKSGLPSDRFSAERTGGSVSTLTIQRTQQEDSAVYLCASTIYPGQGNQPQHFGDGTRLSIL.